Below, 28 T cell receptor beta chains from the same sample are listed, as sequenced in a study of early T cells in non-severe SARS-CoV-2 infection. TCRdb used MiXCR to reprocess the 5' RACE reads, holding one entry per CDR3 protein. The sample records tens of thousands of distinct CDR3 sequences, 3.5% to 5.5% being singletons. The sequencing input was whole blood. The receptors stem from an adult who was a healthcare worker with PCR-confirmed SARS-CoV-2 infection or an uninfected control (not recorded which).

By share, this clonotype ranks as medium-sized. This sequence joins TRBV12-3 or TRBV12-4 and TRBJ1-1; unclear D gene. The CDR3 covers 17 residues. V was clipped by 1 base and J by 3 bases, with 18 bases between them. The chain's CDR3 is CASSLGAEDGWDTEAFF. CDR3 DNA sequence: TGTGCCAGCAGTTTAGGCGCGGAGGACGGATGGGACACTGAAGCTTTCTTT.

At least ten counts were recorded for this clonotype. The V and J genes are TRBV19 and TRBJ2-6; TRBD1 agrees at 7 bases. CDR3 length: 16 residues. CDR1 and CDR2 (germline): LNHDA, SQIVND (reference sequence). The J segment lost 1 base and the V segment lost 6 bases, leaving 6 bases of the junction unmatched. The CDR3 loop reads CASSRKGASGANVLTF. CDR3 DNA sequence: TGTGCCAGTAGCCGTAAGGGGGCGTCTGGGGCCAACGTCCTGACTTTC.

This clonotype has just a few counts. The CDR3 region is CSAARGGASGTYNEQFF. Here the CDR3 DNA reads TGCAGTGCTGCGAGAGGGGGGGCTAGCGGGACCTACAATGAGCAGTTCTTC. This chain links TRBV20-1 with TRBJ2-1, with 9 nucleotides matching TRBD2. Per germline, CDR1 DFQATT and CDR2 SNEGSKA (reference sequence). Trimming at V came to 5 bases and at J to 2 bases, leaving 13 bases not matched to a gene. The CDR3 runs 17 residues.

This clonotype was seen many times. The chain joins TRBV7-6 to TRBJ1-1, with D possibly matching TRBD1 (5 bases). Germline V gene sequence: CDR1 SGHVS, CDR2 FNYEAQ. The CDR3 sequence is 16 residues long. V was shortened by 1 base and J by 4 bases, with 16 bases between the two germline ends. The CDR3 DNA reads TGTGCCAGCAGCTTAGTAGAACCAGGGCCAAGCACTGAAGCTTTCTTT. Protein sequence: CASSLVEPGPSTEAFF.

This clonotype was seen repeatedly, ten times or more. The rearrangement links TRBV6-5 to TRBJ2-7; 7 bases are shared with TRBD1. The CDR3 sequence is 14 residues long. Per the germline V gene, CDR1 is MNHEY and CDR2 is SVGAGI. Trimming removed 5 bases from V and 2 bases from J; junction bases left unmatched: 6. The DNA of the CDR3 is TGTGCCAGCAGTGTACGGGACAGTACCTACGAGCAGTACTTC. Its translation is CASSVRDSTYEQYF.

In its sample, this clonotype was seen many times. This rearrangement joins TRBV30 to TRBJ1-5; 7 bases agree with TRBD1. After removal of 2 bases from V and 9 bases from J, the junction contained 7 bases not matched to a gene. The germline V gene encodes CDR1 GTSNPN and CDR2 SVGIG (reference sequence). The CDR3 sequence is 13 residues long. The CDR3 DNA follows: TGTGCCTGGAGTCCACAGGGGTTTAGGCCCCAGCATTTT. This translates into CAWSPQGFRPQHF.

This clonotype has a count of ten or more. This chain joins TRBV2 and TRBJ2-2; 7 positions agree with TRBD1. The CDR3 runs 14 residues. Germline V gene sequence: CDR1 SNHLY, CDR2 FYNNEI. V lost 6 bases to trimming and J lost 5 bases; unmatched junction nucleotides: 6. CDR3 sequence (DNA): TGTGCCAGCAGAAACAGGGGTCGGACCGGGGAGCTGTTTTTT. Residues: CASRNRGRTGELFF.

This clonotype was observed at least ten times. The rearrangement uses TRBV20-1 and TRBJ2-1; 7 bases line up with TRBD1. V shed 5 bases, J shed 2 bases, and the junction held 12 bases outside the gene matches. This CDR3 has 16 residues. Germline assignment: CDR1 DFQATT and CDR2 SNEGSKA (reference sequence). In DNA form, the CDR3 reads TGCAGTGCTGAGGGGCCAGGGGGTACTACCTACAATGAGCAGTTCTTC. This encodes CSAEGPGGTTYNEQFF.

The V gene is TRBV7-8, the J gene TRBJ2-3; 7 nucleotides agree with TRBD1. The CDR3 sequence is 15 residues long. Unmatched junction bases numbered 8, after V lost 4 bases and J lost 4 bases. Germline CDR1 SGHVS, CDR2 FQNEAQ. In DNA form, the CDR3 reads TGTGCCAGCAGCTCTACAGGGGTTCGGGCAGATACGCAGTATTTT. It yields the protein CASSSTGVRADTQYF.

The rearrangement uses TRBV19 and TRBJ1-5; TRBD1 matches 8 bases. The V gene's germline CDR1 is LNHDA and CDR2 SQIVND (reference sequence). CDR3 length equals 15 residues. V lost 6 bases and J lost 4; bases outside the gene matches: 8. The CDR3 DNA sequence: TGTGCCAGTAGCTTTGGACAGGGAGGGAATCAGCCCCAGCATTTT. Translation gives CASSFGQGGNQPQHF.

This clonotype is judged medium-sized. The chain carries TRBV28 and TRBJ1-2; possibly TRBD1 for D (5 bases). Germline-derived CDR1 and CDR2 are MDHEN and SYDVKM. V shed 7 bases and J shed 8 bases, with 11 bases lying between them. CDR3 length: 11 amino acids. As DNA, the CDR3 is TGTGCCAGCAAGCAGGGTGAGGGCTACACCTTC. Protein sequence: CASKQGEGYTF.

By share, this clonotype counts as medium-sized. The rearrangement joins TRBV7-6 to TRBJ1-4; tentatively, D is TRBD1 (5 bases). This CDR3 contains 13 residues. The V gene's germline CDR1 is SGHVS and CDR2 FNYEAQ. V was pared by 4 bases and J by 4 bases, with 7 bases between. CDR3 in amino acids: CASSSGLNEKLFF. The CDR3 nucleotides read TGTGCCAGCAGCTCGGGGCTTAATGAAAAACTGTTTTTT.

This clonotype is classed as medium-sized. The V and J genes are TRBV29-1 and TRBJ1-5; 9 bases are shared with TRBD1. The CDR3 length is 15 residues. V lost 6 bases and J lost 5; bases outside the gene matches: 11. Germline V lookup: CDR1 SQVTM, CDR2 ANQGSEA. The CDR3 coding sequence is TGCAGCGTCACCGGGACAGGGTGGGCTTATCAGCCCCAGCATTTT. Translating gives CSVTGTGWAYQPQHF.

This clonotype was seen many times. The chain carries TRBV6-6 and TRBJ1-1; D unclear. Trimming pared 2 bases from V and 4 bases from J, leaving 5 bases between. This CDR3 contains 12 residues. CDR1 is MNHNY and CDR2 is SVGAGI in the germline V gene (reference sequence). The DNA for the CDR3 is TGTGCCAGCAGTTACGGTATCACTGAAGCTTTCTTT. Amino acid sequence: CASSYGITEAFF.

This clonotype appeared a few times. The chain joins TRBV7-2 to TRBJ1-1; no definite D call. This CDR3 has 13 residues. V lost 2 bases and J lost 0, with 4 bases in between. Germline V gives CDR1 SGHTA, CDR2 FQGNSA. CDR3 sequence reads: CASSLHMNTEAFF. The DNA of the CDR3 is TGTGCCAGCAGCTTACATATGAACACTGAAGCTTTCTTT.

This clonotype was observed a few times. The CDR3 bases are TGTGCCAGCAGTGAAGGACTAGCGGGAGGCTACGAGCAGTACTTC. Translating it yields CASSEGLAGGYEQYF. V and J are TRBV25-1 and TRBJ2-7, with 14 bases identical to TRBD2. CDR3 length: 15 residues. V lost 2 bases and J lost 3; bases outside the gene matches: 0. Germline V CDR1 and CDR2: MGHDK, SYGVNS.

This clonotype was recorded at least ten times. The gene calls are TRBV18 and TRBJ2-3; D is uncertain. There are 12 residues in the CDR3. V lost 2 bases, J lost 1 base, and 1 base lay in between. Per germline, CDR1 KGHSH and CDR2 LQKENI. The CDR3 loop is CASSPGTDTQYF. The CDR3 DNA follows: TGTGCCAGCTCACCAGGCACAGATACGCAGTATTTT. The whole variable domain, filled in from reference TRBV18 and TRBJ2-3, reads NAGVMQNPRHLVRRRGQEARLRCSPMKGHSHVYWYRQLPEEGLKFMVYLQKENIIDESGMPKERFSAEFPKEGPSILRIQQVVRGDSAAYFCASSPGTDTQYFGPGTRLTVL.

This clonotype showed up many times. The gene calls are TRBV6-2 or TRBV6-3 and TRBJ1-5; 8 bases are a match to TRBD1. CDR3 length: 13 amino acids. The V segment lost 7 bases and the J segment 5 bases; nucleotides outside the gene matches: 4. Germline CDR1 is MNHEY and CDR2 is SVGEGT. The CDR3 nucleotides read TGTGCCAGCAACCCGGACAGGGATCAGCCCCAGCATTTT. It specifies CASNPDRDQPQHF.

This clonotype showed up many times. The CDR3 DNA reads as TGTGCCAGCTCACCACAATCGACAGGGGTCAGCACAGATACGCAGTATTTT. Residues: CASSPQSTGVSTDTQYF. The chain couples TRBV18 to TRBJ2-3; 8 nucleotides agree with TRBD1. CDR3 length: 17 residues. Germline V gene lookup returns CDR1 KGHSH and CDR2 LQKENI. The junction had 6 bases not matched to a gene; V was cut back by 1 base and J by 0 bases. Together with reference TRBV18 and TRBJ2-3, the CDR3 gives the full variable domain: NAGVMQNPRHLVRRRGQEARLRCSPMKGHSHVYWYRQLPEEGLKFMVYLQKENIIDESGMPKERFSAEFPKEGPSILRIQQVVRGDSAAYFCASSPQSTGVSTDTQYFGPGTRLTVL.

This clonotype was observed at least ten times. The chain combines TRBV12-3 or TRBV12-4 with TRBJ1-1; D remains ambiguous. The V gene lost 3 bases and the J gene lost 1 base, with 9 bases spanning the gap. The CDR3 totals 14 residues. The CDR3 nucleotides read TGTGCCAGCAGTTTTGGGGAGACGAACACTGAAGCTTTCTTT. This gives the protein CASSFGETNTEAFF.

This clonotype has ten or more counts. The chain recombines TRBV9 with TRBJ1-1; D not certain. The CDR3 covers 15 residues. CDR1 and CDR2 (germline): SGDLS, YYNGEE. The germline V and J ends were trimmed by 4 bases and 1 base, with 14 bases remaining between them. The CDR3 spells CASSPRQGPNTEAFF. For the CDR3, the DNA is TGTGCCAGCAGCCCCAGACAAGGGCCGAACACTGAAGCTTTCTTT.

Judged by abundance, this clonotype is medium-sized. The chain combines TRBV2 with TRBJ1-3, with D possibly matching TRBD1 (5 bases). Trimming removed 2 bases at V and 3 bases at J, with 11 bases between. Germline-derived CDR1 and CDR2 are SNHLY and FYNNEI. The CDR3 spans 15 residues. The CDR3 sequence: CASSERGLIGNTIYF. CDR3 bases: TGTGCCAGCAGTGAACGGGGCCTGATTGGAAACACCATATATTTT.

This clonotype turned up a few times. This chain connects TRBV6-2 or TRBV6-3 to TRBJ2-7; a weak D match, TRBD1 (6 bases). Germline V gene sequence: CDR1 MNHEY, CDR2 SVGEGT. The V gene lost 6 bases and the J gene lost 4 bases, with 16 bases spanning the gap. The CDR3 runs to 14 residues. The CDR3 spells CASRTPRGYYEQYF. The CDR3 DNA sequence: TGTGCCAGCAGAACCCCCAGGGGTTATTACGAGCAGTACTTC.

The table lists this clonotype with many counts. V usage is TRBV5-1 and J usage is TRBJ2-1, with 10 bases that match TRBD2. The junction had 7 bases not matched to a gene; V was cut back by 4 bases and J by 3 bases. The CDR3 consists of 16 residues. CDR1 SGHRS and CDR2 YFSETQ come from the germline V gene. CDR3 nucleotides: TGCGCCAGCAGCCTGCCACTAGCGGGGATCTACAATGAGCAGTTCTTC. Its protein is CASSLPLAGIYNEQFF.

In this sample, this clonotype turned up many times. CDR3 in DNA: TGTGCCAGCTACCCAGGGGGGCCTTATGGCTACACCTTC. This gives the protein CASYPGGPYGYTF. The chain couples TRBV12-3 or TRBV12-4 to TRBJ1-2; 7 nucleotides agree with TRBD1. CDR3 length: 13 amino acids. Germline trimming cut 8 bases from V and 5 bases from J; bases unmatched to any gene: 8.

This clonotype was detected many times. V and J are TRBV4-3 and TRBJ2-3; D may be TRBD2 (5 bases). The CDR3 loop spans 18 amino acids. The ends were cut back, 0 bases at V and 2 bases at J, with 18 bases in the middle. Germline CDR1 is LGHNA and CDR2 is YSLEER. CDR3 nucleotides: TGCGCCAGCAGCCAAGATTTTAGTTTAGGAGCGGCCACAGATACGCAGTATTTT. Translation gives CASSQDFSLGAATDTQYF.

A few counts support this clonotype. This chain uses TRBV6-2 or TRBV6-3 with TRBJ2-1; 9 nucleotides match TRBD2. Germline loops: CDR1 MNHEY, CDR2 SVGEGT. The CDR3 has 14 amino acids. V was clipped by 2 bases and J by 14 bases; unmatched bases: 10. CDR3 sequence: CASSYGGRALLEFF. Here the CDR3 DNA reads TGTGCCAGCAGTTACGGCGGGAGGGCCTTGTTGGAGTTCTTC.

This clonotype is medium-sized in the sample. In DNA, the CDR3 is TGTGCCAGCAAACCGGGACTCTCCTACGAGCAGTACTTC. Its translation is CASKPGLSYEQYF. The chain employs TRBV13 and TRBJ2-7, with D tentatively TRBD2 (6 bases). V lost 7 bases, J lost 0 bases, and 10 bases lay in between. This CDR3 is 13 amino acids long. CDR1 and CDR2 from the germline V gene are PRHDT and FYEKMQ (reference sequence). The variable domain in full, with the rest retrieved from reference TRBV13 and TRBJ2-7, is AAGVIQSPRHLIKEKRETATLKCYPIPRHDTVYWYQQGPGQDPQFLISFYEKMQSDKGSIPDRFSAQQFSDYHSELNMSSLELGDSALYFCASKPGLSYEQYFGPGTRLTVT.